The sample holds one count of the clone carrying this TCR beta chain. The data stem from a study of PD-L1 blockade in urothelial cancer. As for time point: pretreatment peripheral blood. Produced via immunoSEQ multiplex PCR; TCRdb's table is partial and in-frame only. The table shows around 100,000 clones, with more than 75% occurring only once. Sample: PBMCs, taken around atezolizumab (anti-PD-L1) treatment. The receptor was derived from a man aged 55 to 70 with urothelial cancer.

The CDR3 bases are TGTGCCAGCAGCTTAGAGGGACAGGGGGCCTACGAGCAGTACTTC. It is translated as CASSLEGQGAYEQYF. The chain couples TRBV7-2 to TRBJ2-7, with 11 bases aligning to TRBD1. The CDR3 is made up of 15 amino acids. Germline values: CDR1 SGHTA, CDR2 FQGNSA. The J segment lost 2 bases and the V segment lost 1 base, leaving 1 base of the junction unmatched.